What follows are 30 T cell receptor beta chains derived from one specimen sequenced in a study of beta chain features in type 1 diabetes. Reverse transcribing all isolated RNA meant expressed TCRB transcripts were sequenced. Clones were read by immunoSEQ multiplex PCR, and TCRdb kept only the in-frame ones, dropping some. Here the sample spans hundreds of thousands of clones, 30% being singletons. Specimen: naive CD4+ T cells from blood. The source of these receptors is a man younger than 35 in good health.

The V and J genes are TRBV30 and TRBJ2-3, with 9 bases fitting TRBD1. Per germline, CDR1 GTSNPN and CDR2 SVGIG (reference sequence). The J segment lost 7 bases and the V segment lost 4 bases, leaving 12 bases of the junction unmatched. This CDR3 comprises 15 residues. In nucleotides, the CDR3 is TGTGCCTGGACCTCCCGCGGGACAGGGAGTTATACGCAGTATTTT. It codes for CAWTSRGTGSYTQYF.

This clone was detected a few times. The V and J genes are TRBV15 and TRBJ1-2, with D unresolved. Germline V gives CDR1 LNHNV, CDR2 YYDKDF (reference sequence). With 0 bases removed from V and 5 bases from J, the gap between germline ends came to 10 bases. There are 14 residues in the CDR3. The CDR3 loop is CATSRDQSAYGYTF. In DNA, the CDR3 is TGTGCCACCAGCAGAGATCAGTCAGCTTATGGCTACACCTTC.

The chain has TRBV4-2 and TRBJ2-7; D is unclear. V was cut by 2 bases and J by 6 bases, with 8 bases left in between. This CDR3 contains 12 residues. Germline V gene data show CDR1 as LGHNA and CDR2 as YNFKEQ. This CDR3 reads CASSQPPAEQYF. In nucleotides, the CDR3 is TGTGCCAGCAGCCAACCTCCGGCCGAGCAGTACTTC.

The rearrangement links TRBV5-1 to TRBJ2-5, with 8 bases identical to TRBD2. This CDR3 contains 14 residues. Germline-derived CDR1 and CDR2 are SGHRS and YFSETQ. V gave up 4 bases and J gave up 3 bases; unmatched junction bases: 5. CDR3 amino acids: CASSLGLVEETQYF. The CDR3 DNA sequence: TGCGCCAGCAGCCTGGGACTAGTTGAAGAGACCCAGTACTTC. The whole variable domain, remainder taken from reference TRBV5-1 and TRBJ2-5, is KAGVTQTPRYLIKTRGQQVTLSCSPISGHRSVSWYQQTPGQGLQFLFEYFSETQRNKGNFPGRFSGRQFSNSRSEMNVSTLELGDSALYLCASSLGLVEETQYFGPGTRLLVL.

The chain carries TRBV5-1 and TRBJ2-7; D call uncertain. The germline gives CDR1 SGHRS, CDR2 YFSETQ. The CDR3 totals 11 residues. The ends were cut back, 0 bases at V and 10 bases at J, with 8 bases in the middle. The CDR3 DNA reads TGCGCCAGCAGCTTGGAGCAGCGACAGTACTTC. Translated, it gives CASSLEQRQYF.

This clone was counted between two and nine times. The V call is TRBV30, the J call TRBJ1-5; D is undetermined. This CDR3 region has 13 residues. With 1 base removed from V and 4 bases from J, the gap between germline ends came to 8 bases. Germline V gene sequence: CDR1 GTSNPN, CDR2 SVGIG (reference sequence). The CDR3 bases are TGTGCCTGGAGTGGGGAGGAGAATCAGCCCCAGCATTTT. This encodes CAWSGEENQPQHF. Full variable domain (rest looked up from reference TRBV30 and TRBJ1-5): SQTIHQWPATLVQPVGSPLSLECTVEGTSNPNLYWYRQAAGRGLQLLFYSVGIGQISSEVPQNLSASRPQDRQFILSSKKLLLSDSGFYLCAWSGEENQPQHFGDGTRLSIL.

This chain connects TRBV11-1 to TRBJ2-2; TRBD1 is a possible D gene (7 bases). Looked up from germline, CDR1 is SGHAT and CDR2 is FQDESV (reference sequence). This CDR3 comprises 15 residues. Trimming cost V 3 bases and J 3 bases, with 11 bases left between them. CDR3 residues: CASSLRDRYTGELFF. The CDR3 DNA sequence: TGTGCCAGCAGCTTGCGGGACAGATACACCGGGGAGCTGTTTTTT.

This clone was seen only a few times. V and J are TRBV6-1 and TRBJ2-1; D not certain. CDR3 length equals 10 residues. Deletions cut 4 bases from V and 10 bases from J, with 5 bases between. Germline assignment: CDR1 MNHNS and CDR2 SASEGT. CDR3 region: CASSGAEQFF. The CDR3, as DNA: TGTGCCAGCAGTGGGGCAGAGCAGTTCTTC.

This clone has a handful of counts. The chain combines TRBV18 with TRBJ2-3; D is unclear. This CDR3 is built from 13 residues. Germline V gives CDR1 KGHSH, CDR2 LQKENI. Trimming removed 2 bases from V and 6 bases from J, with 9 bases in between. CDR3 DNA sequence: TGTGCCAGCTCACCAGCATCCTCGGATACGCAGTATTTT. Encoded protein: CASSPASSDTQYF.

Worth noting for this clone: The same CDR3 is also encoded by other DNA sequences in this sample. CDR3 nucleotides: TGTGCCAGCAGCGCGACAGGGGGTGGCGAAAAACTGTTTTTT. This gives the protein CASSATGGGEKLFF. The chain recombines TRBV9 with TRBJ1-4, with 9 bases fitting TRBD1. V lost 3 bases and J lost 8; bases outside the gene matches: 5. Germline V lookup: CDR1 SGDLS, CDR2 YYNGEE. CDR3 length: 14 residues.

This clone was counted between two and nine times. The gene calls are TRBV30 and TRBJ1-2; D not certain. The CDR3 totals 12 residues. V shed 4 bases and J shed 0 bases, with 6 bases lying between them. Germline lookup yields CDR1 GTSNPN and CDR2 SVGIG (reference sequence). The CDR3 DNA reads TGTGCCTGGAACCTAGCTAACTATGGCTACACCTTC. It encodes CAWNLANYGYTF.

The chain has TRBV5-1 and TRBJ2-3; tentative D call: TRBD1 (5 bases). CDR3 length: 14 residues. V was clipped by 2 bases and J by 1 base, with 8 bases between them. Germline V CDR1 and CDR2: SGHRS, YFSETQ. The CDR3 nucleotides read TGCGCCAGCAGCTTCATACAGGGCACAGATACGCAGTATTTT. Protein: CASSFIQGTDTQYF.

Turning to this clone: Other DNA variants within this sample encode the same CDR3. The genes are TRBV5-1 and TRBJ2-5; D uncertain. Germline V gives CDR1 SGHRS, CDR2 YFSETQ. V was trimmed by 2 bases and J by 2 bases, leaving 4 bases between them. This CDR3 region has 12 residues. The CDR3 DNA follows: TGCGCCAGCAGCTTCCCACAAGAGACCCAGTACTTC. Its protein product is CASSFPQETQYF.

This chain uses TRBV4-3 with TRBJ1-4; a possible D gene is TRBD1 (5 bases). Trimming pared 2 bases from V and 2 bases from J, leaving 12 bases between. This CDR3 spans 16 amino acids. CDR1 LGHNA and CDR2 YSLEER come from the germline V gene. The DNA for the CDR3 is TGCGCCAGCAGCCAACCTCGCGGGGGGACTAATGAAAAACTGTTTTTT. Amino acids: CASSQPRGGTNEKLFF.

On this clone: Sequence at one end of the junction differs from germline and may be a read error. The chain uses TRBV7-7 and TRBJ2-1; tentatively, D is TRBD2 (5 bases). The germline V gene has CDR1 SSHAT and CDR2 FNYEAQ (reference sequence). This CDR3 has 16 residues. CDR3 nucleotides: TGTGCTAGCAGCTTCCGGAGCGGTGGGACCTACAATGAGCAGTTCTTC. Translating it yields CASSFRSGGTYNEQFF.

V and J are TRBV18 and TRBJ2-1; D unclear. V was shortened by 2 bases and J by 7 bases, with 15 bases between the two germline ends. CDR1 is KGHSH, CDR2 LQKENI, per germline. The CDR3 extends over 15 amino acids. Written as DNA, the CDR3 is TGTGCCAGCTCACCATCCGTACAGAGCACGAATGAGCAGTTCTTC. Translating gives CASSPSVQSTNEQFF.

This clone was observed a few times. The rearrangement links TRBV5-1 to TRBJ2-3, with D perhaps given as TRBD1 or TRBD2 (5 bases each). Trimming pared 4 bases from V and 0 bases from J, leaving 9 bases between. This CDR3 has 14 amino acids. Germline CDR1 reads SGHRS; CDR2 reads YFSETQ. In nucleotides, the CDR3 is TGCGCCAGCAGCGCCCGGGACAGCACAGATACGCAGTATTTT. Translated: CASSARDSTDTQYF.

The table lists this clone with a few counts. The rearrangement uses TRBV2 and TRBJ2-5; D could derive from TRBD1 or TRBD2 (5 bases each). V lost 6 bases and J 5 bases, leaving 22 bases between the germline ends. The CDR3 totals 16 residues. Germline assignment: CDR1 SNHLY and CDR2 FYNNEI. The DNA of the CDR3 is TGTGCCAGCAGCTTGAATGGTATGGGACCCGGGGAGACCCAGTACTTC. It translates to CASSLNGMGPGETQYF.

V is TRBV9 and J is TRBJ2-5; TRBD1 matches at 7 bases. The CDR3 is 15 amino acids. Looked up from germline, CDR1 is SGDLS and CDR2 is YYNGEE. V dropped 0 bases and J dropped 5; count of bases not matched to a gene: 7. The CDR3 region is CASSVATGNGETQYF. As DNA, the CDR3 is TGTGCCAGCAGCGTAGCGACAGGGAATGGGGAGACCCAGTACTTC.

The sample holds a few counts of this clone. The chain couples TRBV9 to TRBJ2-7; 10 nucleotides agree with TRBD2. The CDR3 covers 14 residues. Germline loops: CDR1 SGDLS, CDR2 YYNGEE. With 0 bases clipped from V and 7 bases from J, the junction kept 4 bases outside the gene matches. CDR3 protein: CASSVGGLAEEQYF. Here the CDR3 DNA reads TGTGCCAGCAGCGTAGGCGGACTAGCGGAGGAGCAGTACTTC.

This clone was seen only a few times. V usage is TRBV27 and J usage is TRBJ2-3; D is unresolved. Germline-derived CDR1 and CDR2 are MNHEY and SMNVEV (reference sequence). The CDR3 spans 16 residues. The V gene lost 0 bases and the J gene lost 0 bases, with 10 bases spanning the gap. CDR3 nucleotide sequence: TGTGCCAGCAGTTTATCACCCAGCGATAGCACAGATACGCAGTATTTT. Translation: CASSLSPSDSTDTQYF.

This clone was found a few times. The V gene is TRBV28, the J gene TRBJ2-7; 9 positions agree with TRBD1. Germline lookup yields CDR1 MDHEN and CDR2 SYDVKM. V trimming: 5 bases; J trimming: 5 bases; junction bases outside the gene matches: 16. The CDR3 is made up of 17 amino acids. CDR3 in amino acids: CASSPMFGQGIRNEQYF. CDR3 DNA sequence: TGTGCCAGCAGTCCTATGTTCGGACAGGGGATACGAAACGAGCAGTACTTC.

In its sample, this clone was seen a few times. V gene TRBV29-1 combines with J gene TRBJ1-4; 9 bases line up with TRBD1. Germline V gives CDR1 SQVTM, CDR2 ANQGSEA. V shed 6 bases, J shed 4 bases, and the junction held 6 bases outside the gene matches. The CDR3 sequence is 14 residues long. CDR3 DNA: TGCAGCGTGCTCCGGGACAGGGATAATGAAAAACTGTTTTTT. This gives the protein CSVLRDRDNEKLFF.

The chain joins TRBV28 to TRBJ2-5, with 8 bases aligning to TRBD2. Germline-derived CDR1 and CDR2 are MDHEN and SYDVKM. V gave up 1 base and J gave up 2 bases; unmatched junction bases: 6. This CDR3 has 16 amino acids. As DNA, the CDR3 is TGTGCCAGCAGTTTATCCCCAGCGGGAGAACAAGAGACCCAGTACTTC. Translated, it gives CASSLSPAGEQETQYF. Combining the CDR3 with reference TRBV28 and TRBJ2-5 gives the whole variable domain DVKVTQSSRYLVKRTGEKVFLECVQDMDHENMFWYRQDPGLGLRLIYFSYDVKMKEKGDIPEGYSVSREKKERFSLILESASTNQTSMYLCASSLSPAGEQETQYFGPGTRLLVL.

The J gene is TRBJ1-2, the V gene TRBV6-5, with 10 bases identical to TRBD1. After removal of 6 bases from V and 4 bases from J, the junction contained 2 bases not matched to a gene. The CDR3 runs 13 residues. Germline values: CDR1 MNHEY, CDR2 SVGAGI. CDR3 in DNA: TGTGCCAGCAGGGGACAGGGGAGCTATGGCTACACCTTC. Amino acids: CASRGQGSYGYTF.

The J gene is TRBJ2-1, the V gene TRBV13, with 11 bases matching TRBD2. The ends lost 5 bases at V and 4 bases at J; junction bases unmatched: 1. CDR1 and CDR2 (germline): PRHDT, FYEKMQ (reference sequence). The CDR3 has 14 residues. DNA of the CDR3: TGTGCCAGCAGCCGACTAGCGGGATACAATGAGCAGTTCTTC. Its protein product is CASSRLAGYNEQFF.

The V gene is TRBV9, the J gene TRBJ2-3, with 9 bases matching TRBD2. Germline CDR1 SGDLS, CDR2 YYNGEE. V shed 0 bases, J shed 2 bases, and the junction held 7 bases outside the gene matches. The CDR3 loop spans 17 amino acids. CDR3 loop: CASSVGLAGDLTDTQYF. The CDR3 nucleotides are TGTGCCAGCAGCGTAGGATTAGCGGGAGACCTCACAGATACGCAGTATTTT.

The J gene is TRBJ2-7, the V gene TRBV5-1, with a weak D call TRBD1 (7 bases). Germline V gene data show CDR1 as SGHRS and CDR2 as YFSETQ. The CDR3 consists of 14 residues. Trimming removed 2 bases at V and 5 bases at J, with 14 bases between. The CDR3 protein is CASSFTGEVHEQYF. The CDR3 bases are TGCGCCAGCAGCTTTACAGGGGAGGTTCACGAGCAGTACTTC.

This clone was seen more than once but under ten times. The chain recombines TRBV5-1 with TRBJ2-7; 10 bases line up with TRBD2. Looked up from germline, CDR1 is SGHRS and CDR2 is YFSETQ. There are 15 residues in the CDR3. The ends lost 0 bases at V and 6 bases at J; junction bases unmatched: 6. CDR3 sequence reads: CASSLEASGSSEQYF. In nucleotides, the CDR3 is TGCGCCAGCAGCTTGGAGGCTAGCGGGAGCTCCGAGCAGTACTTC. The full variable domain, in which reference TRBV5-1 and TRBJ2-7 provide the parts outside the CDR3, is KAGVTQTPRYLIKTRGQQVTLSCSPISGHRSVSWYQQTPGQGLQFLFEYFSETQRNKGNFPGRFSGRQFSNSRSEMNVSTLELGDSALYLCASSLEASGSSEQYFGPGTRLTVT.

The rearrangement uses TRBV29-1 and TRBJ2-1, with 9 bases lining up with TRBD1. The V gene's germline CDR1 is SQVTM and CDR2 ANQGSEA. The CDR3 consists of 14 residues. J was trimmed by 8 bases and V by 6 bases; bases with no gene match: 11. CDR3 loop: CSVQDRGSGDEQFF. The CDR3 region has the DNA TGCAGCGTCCAGGACAGGGGTAGCGGCGATGAGCAGTTCTTC.